The 21 T cell receptor beta chains listed next were all sequenced from one sample in a study of shared clonotypes between healthy human individuals. Sequencing was performed with immunoSEQ multiplex PCR; in TCRdb, only in-frame clones are kept and a portion is missing. In the table there are 2.3 million or so clones, roughly 93% of which are singletons. Sequences were obtained from naive CD4+ T cells from PBMCs. The subset here: CD45RA+ positively selected. All receptors come from a man aged 18 to 30 in good health. Some clones in this sample may be carry-over from other donors' samples.

J is TRBJ2-3 and V is TRBV9; 8 nucleotides line up with TRBD2. Unmatched junction bases numbered 1, after V lost 2 bases and J lost 5 bases. The CDR3 spans 13 residues. CDR1 is SGDLS and CDR2 is YYNGEE in the germline V gene. The CDR3 region has the DNA TGTGCCAGCAGCGTCACTAGCGGAGATACGCAGTATTTT. Encoded protein: CASSVTSGDTQYF.

This chain joins TRBV28 and TRBJ1-3, with D unresolved. The length of the CDR3 is 17 residues. Germline loops: CDR1 MDHEN, CDR2 SYDVKM. Trimming stripped 2 bases from V and 0 bases from J, with 14 bases between. The CDR3 is CASSLDLRPRSGNTIYF. The CDR3 bases are TGTGCCAGCAGTTTAGATCTCCGGCCACGCTCTGGAAACACCATATATTTT. Looking up the rest from reference TRBV28 and TRBJ1-3 gives the full variable domain: DVKVTQSSRYLVKRTGEKVFLECVQDMDHENMFWYRQDPGLGLRLIYFSYDVKMKEKGDIPEGYSVSREKKERFSLILESASTNQTSMYLCASSLDLRPRSGNTIYFGEGSWLTVV.

This rearrangement joins TRBV5-6 to TRBJ2-7, with D perhaps matching TRBD1 (6 bases). Germline-derived CDR1 and CDR2 are SGHDT and YYEEEE. Trimming removed 3 bases at V and 3 bases at J, with 16 bases between. This CDR3 has 15 residues. CDR3 DNA sequence: TGTGCCAGCAGCTGGGCTGACAGGTTTGACTACGAGCAGTACTTC. This encodes CASSWADRFDYEQYF.

Concerning this clone itself: Other DNA sequences in this sample translate to the same CDR3. The V gene is TRBV6-5, the J gene TRBJ2-2; D unresolved. CDR1 and CDR2 (germline): MNHEY, SVGAGI. V was clipped by 6 bases and J by 4 bases, with 3 bases between them. The CDR3 spans 11 residues. CDR3 coding DNA: TGTGCCAGCAGCCGCACCGGGGAGCTGTTTTTT. It is translated as CASSRTGELFF.

This rearrangement joins TRBV5-1 to TRBJ1-1, with D possibly matching TRBD1 (5 bases). This CDR3 is built from 15 residues. Between the trimmed V and J ends, which lost 2 bases and 4 bases, there was a span of 15 bases. Looked up from germline, CDR1 is SGHRS and CDR2 is YFSETQ. CDR3 coding DNA: TGCGCCAGCAGCTTAGCCCCTTATCAGGGCACTGAAGCTTTCTTT. This encodes CASSLAPYQGTEAFF.

This rearrangement joins TRBV5-4 to TRBJ1-3; D remains unclear. V lost 5 bases and J 0 bases, leaving 12 bases between the germline ends. CDR1 SGHNT and CDR2 YYREEE come from the germline V gene (reference sequence). This CDR3 contains 15 residues. The DNA for the CDR3 is TGTGCCAGCAGTTTGAGCAGGAACTCTGGAAACACCATATATTTT. This sequence encodes CASSLSRNSGNTIYF.

CDR3 sequence: CAISAYGPPGAEAFF. The CDR3 coding sequence is TGTGCCATCAGTGCTTACGGACCCCCAGGCGCTGAAGCTTTCTTT. The chain is built from TRBV10-3 and TRBJ1-1; D not resolved. The germline CDR1 and CDR2 sequences are ENHRY and SYGVKD. The V and J ends lost 4 bases and 6 bases respectively, with 18 bases between them. The CDR3 is made up of 15 amino acids.

This clone has just one count. This chain connects TRBV28 to TRBJ1-6; D is unresolved. Germline assignment: CDR1 MDHEN and CDR2 SYDVKM. CDR3 length: 14 amino acids. V was cut by 2 bases and J by 7 bases, with 9 bases left in between. The CDR3 region is CASSLPGGNSPLHF. DNA for the CDR3: TGTGCCAGCAGTTTACCGGGAGGCAATTCACCCCTCCACTTT.

The V call is TRBV6-5, the J call TRBJ2-7; TRBD2 agrees at 7 bases. V lost 5 bases and J lost 3; bases outside the gene matches: 10. CDR3 size: 15 residues. Germline CDR1 MNHEY, CDR2 SVGAGI. As DNA, the CDR3 is TGTGCCAGCAGTCCCCTCGGGACTAAACGCTACGAGCAGTACTTC. Protein product: CASSPLGTKRYEQYF.

This chain links TRBV27 with TRBJ1-5; 10 nucleotides line up with TRBD1. In germline, CDR1 is MNHEY, CDR2 SMNVEV (reference sequence). V lost 6 bases to trimming and J lost 2 bases; unmatched junction nucleotides: 10. CDR3 length: 17 amino acids. The CDR3 loop reads CASSRDRGALGNQPQHF. The CDR3 bases are TGTGCCAGCAGCCGGGACAGGGGAGCCCTAGGCAATCAGCCCCAGCATTTT.

V is TRBV28 and J is TRBJ1-3; TRBD1 matches at 7 bases. Germline loops: CDR1 MDHEN, CDR2 SYDVKM. The CDR3 extends over 16 amino acids. Losses at the gene ends were 4 bases for V and 0 bases for J; bases not matched to a gene: 6. This chain's CDR3 is CASSSRDRSSGNTIYF. CDR3 in DNA: TGTGCCAGCAGTTCGCGGGACAGAAGCTCTGGAAACACCATATATTTT.

The V gene is TRBV5-6, the J gene TRBJ2-7; no reliable D call. Germline V gives CDR1 SGHDT, CDR2 YYEEEE. V lost 0 bases and J 2 bases, leaving 12 bases between the germline ends. The CDR3 covers 15 residues. The CDR3 protein is CASSLVAGKAYEQYF. The DNA of the CDR3 is TGTGCCAGCAGCTTGGTAGCAGGAAAGGCCTACGAGCAGTACTTC.

This rearrangement joins TRBV7-9 to TRBJ1-2; D unresolved. The V gene lost 1 base and the J gene lost 6 bases, with 12 bases spanning the gap. The germline CDR1 and CDR2 sequences are SEHNR and FQNEAQ (reference sequence). The CDR3 loop spans 14 amino acids. In DNA form, the CDR3 reads TGTGCCAGCAGCTTAGAGGCCGGTTGGGATGGCTACACCTTC. Translated, it gives CASSLEAGWDGYTF.

The chain carries TRBV5-6 and TRBJ2-7; TRBD2 might be the D (6 bases). Per the germline V gene, CDR1 is SGHDT and CDR2 is YYEEEE. The CDR3 covers 14 residues. Trimming took 0 bases from V and 5 from J, leaving 12 bases between them. Here the CDR3 DNA reads TGTGCCAGCAGCTTGGTTGGAGGGAAACACGAGCAGTACTTC. It yields the protein CASSLVGGKHEQYF.

This clone was recorded only once. The chain couples TRBV4-3 to TRBJ2-3; D remains unclear. V lost 1 base, J lost 0 bases, and 11 bases lay in between. Germline V CDR1 and CDR2: LGHNA, YSLEER. The CDR3 has 16 amino acids. In nucleotides, the CDR3 is TGCGCCAGCAGCCAAGCTAGGCCGGCTAGCACAGATACGCAGTATTTT. Amino acid sequence: CASSQARPASTDTQYF.

This clone was observed once. The chain uses TRBV19 and TRBJ1-2; 7 nucleotides match TRBD1. The ends lost 6 bases at V and 4 bases at J; junction bases unmatched: 8. Per germline, CDR1 LNHDA and CDR2 SQIVND (reference sequence). The CDR3 runs to 14 residues. CDR3 sequence reads: CASSFTGVVYGYTF. Here the CDR3 DNA reads TGTGCCAGTAGCTTCACAGGGGTGGTCTATGGCTACACCTTC.

The chain couples TRBV18 to TRBJ2-7; 10 bases line up with TRBD2. CDR3 length equals 17 residues. Trimming at V came to 1 base and at J to 0 bases, leaving 6 bases not matched to a gene. Germline V CDR1 and CDR2: KGHSH, LQKENI. The CDR3 coding sequence is TGTGCCAGCTCACCACGGACTAGCGGCGCTAGCTCCTACGAGCAGTACTTC. This translates into CASSPRTSGASSYEQYF. The entire variable domain, with the rest obtained from reference TRBV18 and TRBJ2-7, is as follows: NAGVMQNPRHLVRRRGQEARLRCSPMKGHSHVYWYRQLPEEGLKFMVYLQKENIIDESGMPKERFSAEFPKEGPSILRIQQVVRGDSAAYFCASSPRTSGASSYEQYFGPGTRLTVT.

Remarks on this clone: This sample includes further DNA sequences coding for the same CDR3. The chain uses TRBV5-1 and TRBJ2-3; 9 bases are shared with TRBD1. There are 15 residues in the CDR3. In germline, CDR1 is SGHRS, CDR2 YFSETQ. Trimming cost V 2 bases and J 1 base; bases outside gene matches: 2. This CDR3 is CASSFRDRGTDTQYF. CDR3 nucleotides: TGCGCCAGCAGCTTCCGGGACAGGGGCACAGATACGCAGTATTTT.

The V and J genes are TRBV11-2 and TRBJ2-2; D may be TRBD1 or TRBD2 (6 bases each). This CDR3 region has 16 residues. Germline V lookup: CDR1 SGHAT, CDR2 FQNNGV. V lost 2 bases to trimming and J lost 0 bases, with 10 bases between them. The CDR3 is CASSLWGDTNTGELFF. CDR3 bases: TGTGCCAGCAGCTTATGGGGGGACACGAACACCGGGGAGCTGTTTTTT. The whole variable domain, remainder taken from reference TRBV11-2 and TRBJ2-2, is EAGVAQSPRYKIIEKRQSVAFWCNPISGHATLYWYQQILGQGPKLLIQFQNNGVVDDSQLPKDRFSAERLKGVDSTLKIQPAKLEDSAVYLCASSLWGDTNTGELFFGEGSRLTVL.

The chain carries TRBV4-1 and TRBJ2-7; either TRBD1 or TRBD2 may supply D (6 bases each). V was pared by 2 bases and J by 5 bases, with 13 bases between. Germline-derived CDR1 and CDR2 are MGHRA and YSYEKL. The CDR3 is 14 residues long. The CDR3 reads CASSQIGGGDEQYF. In DNA, the CDR3 is TGCGCCAGCAGCCAAATCGGGGGCGGCGACGAGCAGTACTTC.

This rearrangement joins TRBV30 to TRBJ2-7, with D perhaps TRBD2 (5 bases). The germline V gene encodes CDR1 GTSNPN and CDR2 SVGIG (reference sequence). Trimming took 2 bases from V and 0 from J, leaving 17 bases between them. The length of the CDR3 is 16 residues. The CDR3 region has the DNA TGTGCCTGGAGTATCACGAGGCGGAGGAGCTCCTACGAGCAGTACTTC. Its protein product is CAWSITRRRSSYEQYF.